The T cell receptor beta chain under discussion was sequenced for a study of blood T cells in healthy people across ages. Alongside a J-beta primer mix, a sample-barcoded 5' primer served in a second PCR lasting about 7 to 12 cycles. TCRdb re-analysed the 5' RACE reads in MiXCR, keeping a single row per CDR3 protein. The sample holds some 1.5 million distinct CDR3 sequences, about 45% seen once. J lost 4 bases, V lost 0 bases, and 12 bases had no gene match. Per germline, CDR1 SGHRS and CDR2 YFSETQ. CDR3 size: 18 residues. This TCR derives from a woman between 18 and 29 years old in good health. The rearrangement links TRBV5-1 to TRBJ2-5, with 10 bases lining up with TRBD2. The sample taken for sequencing was blood. As DNA, the CDR3 is TGCGCCAGCAGCTTGGGGCTCATGAAGCGGGGGGGCAGAGAGACCCAGTACTTC. Amino acid sequence: CASSLGLMKRGGRETQYF. Variable domain in full (rest from reference TRBV5-1 and TRBJ2-5): KAGVTQTPRYLIKTRGQQVTLSCSPISGHRSVSWYQQTPGQGLQFLFEYFSETQRNKGNFPGRFSGRQFSNSRSEMNVSTLELGDSALYLCASSLGLMKRGGRETQYFGPGTRLLVL.